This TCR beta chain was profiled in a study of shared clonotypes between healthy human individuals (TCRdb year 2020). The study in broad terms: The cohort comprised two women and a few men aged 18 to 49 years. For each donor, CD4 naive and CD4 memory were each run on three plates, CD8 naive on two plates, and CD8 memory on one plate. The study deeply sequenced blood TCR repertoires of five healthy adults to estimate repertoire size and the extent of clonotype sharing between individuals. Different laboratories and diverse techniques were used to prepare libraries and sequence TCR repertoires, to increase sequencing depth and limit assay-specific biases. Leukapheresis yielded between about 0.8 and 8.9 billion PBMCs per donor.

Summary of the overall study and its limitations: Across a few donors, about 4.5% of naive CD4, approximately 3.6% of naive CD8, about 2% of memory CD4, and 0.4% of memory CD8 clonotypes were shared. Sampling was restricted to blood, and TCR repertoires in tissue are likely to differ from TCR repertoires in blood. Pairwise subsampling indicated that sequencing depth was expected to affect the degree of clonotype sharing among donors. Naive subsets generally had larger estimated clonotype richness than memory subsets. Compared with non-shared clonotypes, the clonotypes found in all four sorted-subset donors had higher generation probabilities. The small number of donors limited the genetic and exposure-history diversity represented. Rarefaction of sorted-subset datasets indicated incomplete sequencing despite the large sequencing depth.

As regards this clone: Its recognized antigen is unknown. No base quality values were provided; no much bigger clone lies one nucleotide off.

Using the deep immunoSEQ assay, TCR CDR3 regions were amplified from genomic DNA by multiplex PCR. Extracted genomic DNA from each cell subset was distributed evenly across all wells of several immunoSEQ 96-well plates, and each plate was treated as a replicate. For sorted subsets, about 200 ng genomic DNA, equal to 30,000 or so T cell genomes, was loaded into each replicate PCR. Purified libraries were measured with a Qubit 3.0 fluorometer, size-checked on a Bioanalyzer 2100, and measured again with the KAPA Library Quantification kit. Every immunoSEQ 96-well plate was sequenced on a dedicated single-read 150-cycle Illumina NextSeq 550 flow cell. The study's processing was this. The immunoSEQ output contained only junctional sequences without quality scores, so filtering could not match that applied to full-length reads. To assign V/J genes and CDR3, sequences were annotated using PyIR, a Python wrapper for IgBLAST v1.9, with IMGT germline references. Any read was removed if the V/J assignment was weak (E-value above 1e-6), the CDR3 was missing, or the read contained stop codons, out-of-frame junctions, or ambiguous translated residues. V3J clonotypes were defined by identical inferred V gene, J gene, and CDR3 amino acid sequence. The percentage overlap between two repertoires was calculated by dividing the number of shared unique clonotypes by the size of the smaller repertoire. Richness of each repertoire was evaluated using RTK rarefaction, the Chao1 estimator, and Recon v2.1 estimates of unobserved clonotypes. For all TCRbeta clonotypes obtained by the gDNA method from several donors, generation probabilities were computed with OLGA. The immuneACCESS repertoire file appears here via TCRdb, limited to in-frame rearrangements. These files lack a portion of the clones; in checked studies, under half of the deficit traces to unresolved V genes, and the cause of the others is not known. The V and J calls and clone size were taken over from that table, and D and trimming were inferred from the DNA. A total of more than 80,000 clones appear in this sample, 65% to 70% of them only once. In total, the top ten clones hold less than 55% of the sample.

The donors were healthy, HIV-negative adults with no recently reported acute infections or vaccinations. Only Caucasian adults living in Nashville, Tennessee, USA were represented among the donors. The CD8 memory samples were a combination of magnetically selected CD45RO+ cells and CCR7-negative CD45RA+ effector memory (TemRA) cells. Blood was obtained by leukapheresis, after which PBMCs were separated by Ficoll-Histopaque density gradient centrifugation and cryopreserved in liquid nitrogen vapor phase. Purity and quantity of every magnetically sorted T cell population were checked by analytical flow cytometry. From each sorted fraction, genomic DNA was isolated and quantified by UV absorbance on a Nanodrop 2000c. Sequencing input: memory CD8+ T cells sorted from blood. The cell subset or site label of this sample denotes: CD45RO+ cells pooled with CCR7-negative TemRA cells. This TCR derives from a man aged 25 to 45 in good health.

The CDR3 reads as follows: CASSPGPPGFEQYF. The bases are TGTGCCAGCAGTCCAGGGCCCCCTGGGTTCGAGCAGTACTTC. This chain joins TRBV2 to TRBJ2-7, with a tentative D gene TRBD1 over 5 matching bases. V is clipped by 5 bases and J by 6 bases, and the sequence between their germline boundaries is 17 bases long. Taken from cysteine to phenylalanine, the CDR3 has 14 residues. The entry retains the CDR3 DNA only, 42 bases that are in frame from base 1. Taken from the germline V gene, the CDR1 and CDR2 loops are SNHLY and FYNNEI.